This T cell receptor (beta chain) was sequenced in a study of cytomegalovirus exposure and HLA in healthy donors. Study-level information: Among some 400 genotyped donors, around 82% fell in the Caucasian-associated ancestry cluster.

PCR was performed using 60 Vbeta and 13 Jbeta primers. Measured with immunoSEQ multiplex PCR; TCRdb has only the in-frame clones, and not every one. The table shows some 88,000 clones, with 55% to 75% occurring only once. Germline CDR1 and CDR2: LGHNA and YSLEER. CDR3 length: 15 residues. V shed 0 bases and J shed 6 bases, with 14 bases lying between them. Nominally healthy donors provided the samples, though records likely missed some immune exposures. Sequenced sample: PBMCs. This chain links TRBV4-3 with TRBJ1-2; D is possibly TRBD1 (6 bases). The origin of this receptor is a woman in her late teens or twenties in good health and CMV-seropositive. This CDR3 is CASSQERTVRHGYTF. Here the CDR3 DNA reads TGCGCCAGCAGCCAAGAACGGACAGTTAGGCATGGCTACACCTTC.